Listed below are T cell receptor beta chains from one sample, sequenced in a study of blood T cell repertoires in COVID-19. TCRdb keeps only in-frame clones here, not all; method: immunoSEQ multiplex PCR. Seen here are over 10,000 clones, 88% observed once, and the top ten hold 29%. The specimen sequenced was peripheral blood. The receptor source for this set is a human donor in a cohort sampled during active COVID-19. CDR3s include the opening cysteine and the closing phenylalanine or tryptophan. A D gene is named only where the DNA matches it firmly.

j_call: TRBJ2-5
d_call: -
v_call: TRBV3-1/TRBV3-2
cdr3_nt: TGTGCCAGCAGCCAGAGTCTACCGGGACAAGAGACCCAGTACTTC
cdr3_aa: CASSQSLPGQETQYF

j_call: TRBJ2-2
d_call: -
v_call: TRBV18
cdr3_nt: TGTGCCAGCTCACTAACTAGTACCGGGGAGCTGTTTTTT
cdr3_aa: CASSLTSTGELFF

j_call: TRBJ1-1
d_call: TRBD1
v_call: TRBV12-3/TRBV12-4
cdr3_nt: TGTGCCAGCAGTTTAGGGGACAGGACGGCTTTCTTT
cdr3_aa: CASSLGDRTAFF

j_call: TRBJ2-5
d_call: TRBD1
v_call: TRBV3-1/TRBV3-2
cdr3_nt: TGTGCCAGCAGCCAAAATTGGGACAGGGAAGAGACCCAGTACTTC
cdr3_aa: CASSQNWDREETQYF

j_call: TRBJ2-7
d_call: TRBD1
v_call: TRBV20-1
cdr3_nt: TGCAGTGCTACACAGGGGGATAGGCAGTACTTC
cdr3_aa: CSATQGDRQYF

j_call: TRBJ2-7
d_call: TRBD2
v_call: TRBV9
cdr3_nt: TGTGCCAGCAGCGTAGGGCCGGGAGGGCCTAACGAGCAGTACTTC
cdr3_aa: CASSVGPGGPNEQYF

j_call: TRBJ1-2
d_call: -
v_call: TRBV19
cdr3_nt: TGTGCCAGTAGTATTCCTCGTTATGGCTACACCTTC
cdr3_aa: CASSIPRYGYTF

j_call: TRBJ1-2
d_call: TRBD1
v_call: TRBV13
cdr3_nt: TGTGCCAGCAGCTCCCAAGATCAACAGGGGGCAGGTGGCTACACCTTC
cdr3_aa: CASSSQDQQGAGGYTF

j_call: TRBJ2-1
d_call: -
v_call: TRBV14
cdr3_nt: TGTGCCAGCAGCCAAGATCCAATACTCTACAATGAGCAGTTCTTC
cdr3_aa: CASSQDPILYNEQFF

j_call: TRBJ2-1
d_call: TRBD2
v_call: TRBV5-1
cdr3_nt: TGCGCCAGCAGCTTGGGAGCGGGAGGACTGAATGAGCAGTTCTTC
cdr3_aa: CASSLGAGGLNEQFF

j_call: TRBJ1-1
d_call: -
v_call: TRBV6-6
cdr3_nt: TGTGCCAGCAGGGAGGGGGGGGGCCTCACTGAAGCTTTCTTT
cdr3_aa: CASREGGGLTEAFF

j_call: TRBJ2-7
d_call: TRBD2
v_call: TRBV24-1
cdr3_nt: TGTGCCACCAGTGATCGCCCCGGGACTAGTCCTTCCTACGAGCAGTACTTC
cdr3_aa: CATSDRPGTSPSYEQYF

j_call: TRBJ2-1
d_call: TRBD2
v_call: TRBV7-2
cdr3_nt: TGTGCCAGCAGCTTCACCGGGACTAGCGTACAGGGTGAGCAGTTCTTC
cdr3_aa: CASSFTGTSVQGEQFF

j_call: TRBJ2-7
d_call: TRBD2
v_call: TRBV5-1
cdr3_nt: TGCGCCAGCAGCCTGACTAGCGGGAGGCCGGGGGACGAGCAGTACTTC
cdr3_aa: CASSLTSGRPGDEQYF

j_call: TRBJ1-1
d_call: -
v_call: TRBV6-5
cdr3_nt: TGTGCCAGCAGTTACTCGCGGGGTAAGAACGCTGAAGCTTTCTTT
cdr3_aa: CASSYSRGKNAEAFF